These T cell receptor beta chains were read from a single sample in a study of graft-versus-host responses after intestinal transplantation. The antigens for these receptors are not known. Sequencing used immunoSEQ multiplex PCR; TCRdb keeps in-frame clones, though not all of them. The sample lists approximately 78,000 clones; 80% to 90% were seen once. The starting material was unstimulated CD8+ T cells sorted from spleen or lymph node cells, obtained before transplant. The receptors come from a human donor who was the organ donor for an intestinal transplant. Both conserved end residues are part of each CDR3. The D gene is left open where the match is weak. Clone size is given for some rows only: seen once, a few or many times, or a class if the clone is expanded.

CDR3: CASSWGQGDEQYF
DNA: TGCGCCAGCAGCTGGGGACAGGGGGACGAGCAGTACTTC
size: NA
D: TRBD1
V: TRBV5-1
J: TRBJ2-7

CDR3: CASSPIGRSVIQETQYF
DNA: TGTGCCAGCAGCCCGATAGGGCGTAGTGTGATCCAAGAGACCCAGTACTTC
size: NA
D: NA
V: TRBV7-9
J: TRBJ2-5

CDR3: CASSYVIEGTFF
DNA: TGCGCCAGCAGCTACGTAATCGAGGGGACTTTCTTT
size: NA
D: NA
V: TRBV5-1
J: TRBJ1-1

CDR3: CATSRALAGTTNTGELFF
DNA: TGTGCCACCAGCAGAGCTTTGGCCGGGACAACGAACACCGGGGAGCTGTTTTTT
size: NA
D: NA
V: TRBV15
J: TRBJ2-2

CDR3: CASSPRRQSKNSPLHF
DNA: TGTGCCAGCTCACCACGCAGACAGTCTAAGAATTCACCCCTCCACTTT
size: NA
D: NA
V: TRBV18
J: TRBJ1-6

CDR3: CASSLAAGTYEQYF
DNA: TGCGCCAGCAGCTTGGCGGCGGGGACCTACGAGCAGTACTTC
size: NA
D: NA
V: TRBV5-1
J: TRBJ2-7

CDR3: CASTGLAGSPYEQYF
DNA: TGTGCCAGCACGGGACTAGCGGGGAGTCCCTACGAGCAGTACTTC
size: NA
D: TRBD2
V: TRBV28
J: TRBJ2-7

CDR3: CASRASQGLISGNTIYF
DNA: TGTGCCAGCCGAGCCTCTCAGGGCCTGATCTCTGGAAACACCATATATTTT
size: NA
D: NA
V: TRBV2
J: TRBJ1-3

CDR3: CASSLQGAQEQYF
DNA: TGTGCCAGCAGCCTTCAGGGGGCGCAGGAGCAGTACTTC
size: NA
D: TRBD1
V: TRBV7-6
J: TRBJ2-7

CDR3: CASSVDVGSTYEQYF
DNA: TGTGCCAGCAGCGTAGACGTGGGGTCGACCTACGAGCAGTACTTC
size: NA
D: NA
V: TRBV9
J: TRBJ2-7

CDR3: CATSRDRGLGTEAFF
DNA: TGTGCCACCAGCAGAGATCGGGGGTTGGGCACTGAAGCTTTCTTT
size: NA
D: NA
V: TRBV15
J: TRBJ1-1

CDR3: CVSSGQGYGYTF
DNA: TGTGTCAGCAGTGGACAGGGCTATGGCTACACCTTC
size: NA
D: TRBD1
V: TRBV6-4
J: TRBJ1-2

CDR3: CASSLRTAYEQYF
DNA: TGTGCCAGTAGTCTTCGGACCGCGTACGAGCAGTACTTC
size: NA
D: NA
V: TRBV19
J: TRBJ2-7

CDR3: CASSFLHDSGNTIYF
DNA: TGTGCCAGCAGTTTCCTACATGATTCTGGAAACACCATATATTTT
size: NA
D: NA
V: TRBV6-1
J: TRBJ1-3

CDR3: CASSLEIQMNTEAFF
DNA: TGTGCCAGCAGCTTAGAGATACAGATGAACACTGAAGCTTTCTTT
size: once
D: NA
V: TRBV11-2
J: TRBJ1-1

CDR3: CASSPPSGNTIYF
DNA: TGTGCCAGCAGCCCCCCCTCTGGAAACACCATATATTTT
size: NA
D: NA
V: TRBV9
J: TRBJ1-3

CDR3: CASSGGTGTFLDTQYF
DNA: TGTGCCAGCAGCGGAGGTACAGGGACTTTTTTAGATACGCAGTATTTT
size: few
D: NA
V: TRBV5-5
J: TRBJ2-3

CDR3: CASSLRGLGDGYTF
DNA: TGTGCCAGCAGTTTAAGGGGCTTGGGGGATGGCTACACCTTC
size: NA
D: NA
V: TRBV27
J: TRBJ1-2

CDR3: CASRRLGQQNLF
DNA: TGTGCCAGCAGAAGACTCGGACAACAGAATCTCTTT
size: NA
D: NA
V: TRBV27
J: TRBJ1-6

CDR3: CASSARGGLLNTEAFF
DNA: TGTGCCAGCAGTGCCAGAGGGGGCCTGCTGAACACTGAAGCTTTCTTT
size: NA
D: TRBD1
V: TRBV11-2
J: TRBJ1-1

CDR3: CASSNLLDEQYF
DNA: TGTGCCAGCAGCAACCTACTGGACGAGCAGTACTTC
size: NA
D: NA
V: TRBV6-6
J: TRBJ2-7

CDR3: CSVEGRQNYEQYF
DNA: TGCAGCGTTGAGGGGCGGCAGAACTACGAGCAGTACTTC
size: NA
D: NA
V: TRBV29-1
J: TRBJ2-7

CDR3: CASSLGRHINTEAFF
DNA: TGTGCCAGCAGCTTAGGGCGGCACATAAACACTGAAGCTTTCTTT
size: NA
D: NA
V: TRBV7-6
J: TRBJ1-1

CDR3: CASSLTRYEQYF
DNA: TGTGCCAGCAGTCTTACCCGTTACGAGCAGTACTTC
size: NA
D: NA
V: TRBV28
J: TRBJ2-7